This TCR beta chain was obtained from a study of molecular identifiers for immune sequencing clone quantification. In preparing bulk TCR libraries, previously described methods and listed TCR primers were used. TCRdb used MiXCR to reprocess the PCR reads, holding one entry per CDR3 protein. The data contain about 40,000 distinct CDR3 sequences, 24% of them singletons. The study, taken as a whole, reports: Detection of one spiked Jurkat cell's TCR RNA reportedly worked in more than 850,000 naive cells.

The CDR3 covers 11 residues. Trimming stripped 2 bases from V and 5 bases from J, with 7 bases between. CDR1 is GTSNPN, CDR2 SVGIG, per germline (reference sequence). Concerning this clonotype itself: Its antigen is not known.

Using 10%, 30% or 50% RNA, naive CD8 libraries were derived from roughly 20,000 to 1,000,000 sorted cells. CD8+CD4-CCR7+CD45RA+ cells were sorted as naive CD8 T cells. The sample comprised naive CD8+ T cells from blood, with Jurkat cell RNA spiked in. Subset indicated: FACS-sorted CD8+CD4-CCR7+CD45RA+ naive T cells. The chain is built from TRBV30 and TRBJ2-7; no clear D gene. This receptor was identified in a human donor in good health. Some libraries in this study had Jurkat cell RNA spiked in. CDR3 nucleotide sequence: TGTGCCTGGAGTAGTCTCAACGAGCAGTACTTC. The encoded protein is CAWSSLNEQYF.